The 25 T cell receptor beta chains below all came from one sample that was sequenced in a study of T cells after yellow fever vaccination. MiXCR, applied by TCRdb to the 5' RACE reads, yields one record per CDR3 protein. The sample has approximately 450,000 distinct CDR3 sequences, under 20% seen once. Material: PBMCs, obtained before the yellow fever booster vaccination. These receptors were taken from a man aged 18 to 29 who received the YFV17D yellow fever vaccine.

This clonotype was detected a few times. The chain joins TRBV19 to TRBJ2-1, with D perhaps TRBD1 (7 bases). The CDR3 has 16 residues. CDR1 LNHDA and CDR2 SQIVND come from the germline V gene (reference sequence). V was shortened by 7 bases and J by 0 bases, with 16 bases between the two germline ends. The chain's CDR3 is CASTRQGGSSYNEQFF. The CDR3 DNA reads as TGTGCCAGTACCCGACAGGGAGGTAGCTCCTACAATGAGCAGTTCTTC.

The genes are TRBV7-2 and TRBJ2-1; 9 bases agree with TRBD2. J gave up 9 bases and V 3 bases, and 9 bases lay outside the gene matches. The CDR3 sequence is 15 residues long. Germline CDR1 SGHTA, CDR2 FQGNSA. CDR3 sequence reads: CASSFSGRGGSEQFF. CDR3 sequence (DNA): TGTGCCAGCAGCTTTAGCGGGCGGGGGGGCAGTGAGCAGTTCTTC.

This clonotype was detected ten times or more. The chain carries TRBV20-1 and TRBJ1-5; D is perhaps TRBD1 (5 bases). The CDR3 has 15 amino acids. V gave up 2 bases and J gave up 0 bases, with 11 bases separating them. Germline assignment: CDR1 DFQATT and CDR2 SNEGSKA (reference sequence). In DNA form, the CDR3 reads TGCAGTGCTAGACGAAGGGGCTTTAGCAATCAGCCCCAGCATTTT. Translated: CSARRRGFSNQPQHF.

The chain's CDR3 is CASSPPNQRGNEQFF. In DNA form, the CDR3 reads TGTGCCAGCTCACCACCCAACCAGCGGGGCAATGAGCAGTTCTTC. The chain combines TRBV18 with TRBJ2-1; 7 nucleotides line up with TRBD2. Germline assignment: CDR1 KGHSH and CDR2 LQKENI. The V and J ends lost 0 bases and 6 bases, in that order; junction bases with no gene match: 5. The CDR3 totals 15 residues.

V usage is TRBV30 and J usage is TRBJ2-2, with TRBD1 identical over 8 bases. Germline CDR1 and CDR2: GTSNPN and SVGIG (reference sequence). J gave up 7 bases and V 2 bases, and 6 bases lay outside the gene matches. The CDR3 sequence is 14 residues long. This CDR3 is CAWSRDRLNGELFF. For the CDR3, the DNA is TGTGCCTGGAGTAGGGACAGGTTGAACGGGGAGCTGTTTTTT.

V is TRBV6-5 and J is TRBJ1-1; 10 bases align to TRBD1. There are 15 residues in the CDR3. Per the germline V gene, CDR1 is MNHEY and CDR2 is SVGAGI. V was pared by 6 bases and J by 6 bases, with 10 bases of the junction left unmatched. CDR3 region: CASRDPGQGVAEAFF. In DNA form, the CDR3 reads TGTGCCAGCAGAGACCCCGGACAGGGGGTCGCTGAAGCTTTCTTT.

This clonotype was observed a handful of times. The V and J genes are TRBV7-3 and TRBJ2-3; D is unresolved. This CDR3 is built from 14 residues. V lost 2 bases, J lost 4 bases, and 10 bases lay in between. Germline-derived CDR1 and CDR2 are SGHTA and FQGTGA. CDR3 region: CASSLDRWADTQYF. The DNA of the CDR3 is TGTGCCAGCAGCTTAGATAGGTGGGCAGATACGCAGTATTTT.

The CDR3 DNA follows: TGCAGCGTTGAAAGCAGCAATGAGCAGTTCTTC. Residues: CSVESSNEQFF. The chain couples TRBV29-1 to TRBJ2-1; D remains ambiguous. Looked up from germline, CDR1 is SQVTM and CDR2 is ANQGSEA. CDR3 length: 11 residues. Deletions cut 2 bases from V and 6 bases from J, with 5 bases between.

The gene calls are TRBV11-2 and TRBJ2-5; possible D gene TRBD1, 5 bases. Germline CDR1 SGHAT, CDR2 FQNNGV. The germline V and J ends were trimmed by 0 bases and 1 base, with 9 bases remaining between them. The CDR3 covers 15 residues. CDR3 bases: TGTGCCAGCAGCTTAGAGGTGGGGCCCCAAGAGACCCAGTACTTC. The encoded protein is CASSLEVGPQETQYF.

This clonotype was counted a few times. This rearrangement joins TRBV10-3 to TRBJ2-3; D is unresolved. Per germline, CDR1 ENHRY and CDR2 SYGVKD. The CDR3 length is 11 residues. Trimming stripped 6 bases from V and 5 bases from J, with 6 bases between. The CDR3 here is CAISHGDTQYF. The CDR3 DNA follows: TGTGCCATCAGCCATGGAGATACGCAGTATTTT.

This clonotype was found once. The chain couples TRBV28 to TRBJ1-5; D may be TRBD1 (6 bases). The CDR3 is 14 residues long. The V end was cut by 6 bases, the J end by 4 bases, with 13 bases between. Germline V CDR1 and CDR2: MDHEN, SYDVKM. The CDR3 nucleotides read TGTGCCAGCAGGGGCAGGGGCCCTAATCAGCCCCAGCATTTT. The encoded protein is CASRGRGPNQPQHF.

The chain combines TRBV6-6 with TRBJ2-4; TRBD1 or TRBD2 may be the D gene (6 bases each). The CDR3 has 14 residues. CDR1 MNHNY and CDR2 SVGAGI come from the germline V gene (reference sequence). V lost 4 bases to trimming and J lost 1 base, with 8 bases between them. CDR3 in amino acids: CASSWGAAKNIQYF. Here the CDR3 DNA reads TGTGCCAGCAGTTGGGGGGCTGCCAAAAACATTCAGTACTTC.

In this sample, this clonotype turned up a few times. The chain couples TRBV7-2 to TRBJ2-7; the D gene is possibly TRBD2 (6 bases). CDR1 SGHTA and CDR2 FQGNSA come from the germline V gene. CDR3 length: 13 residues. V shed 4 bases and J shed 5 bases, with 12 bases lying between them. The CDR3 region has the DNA TGTGCCAGCAGCTCGAGCGGGCGCCACGAGCAGTACTTC. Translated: CASSSSGRHEQYF.

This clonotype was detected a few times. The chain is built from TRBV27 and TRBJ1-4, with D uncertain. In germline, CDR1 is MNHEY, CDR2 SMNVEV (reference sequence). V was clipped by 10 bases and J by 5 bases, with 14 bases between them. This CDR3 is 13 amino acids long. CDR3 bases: TGTGCCAACAAGGGAGCCCCAAATGAAAAACTGTTTTTT. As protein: CANKGAPNEKLFF.

The CDR3 here is CASSALGTGYGYTF. The CDR3, as DNA: TGTGCCAGCAGCGCCCTCGGGACAGGCTATGGCTACACCTTC. The chain employs TRBV2 and TRBJ1-2; 8 nucleotides match TRBD1. The V segment lost 6 bases and the J segment 4 bases; nucleotides outside the gene matches: 7. Germline V gene sequence: CDR1 SNHLY, CDR2 FYNNEI. The CDR3 consists of 14 residues.

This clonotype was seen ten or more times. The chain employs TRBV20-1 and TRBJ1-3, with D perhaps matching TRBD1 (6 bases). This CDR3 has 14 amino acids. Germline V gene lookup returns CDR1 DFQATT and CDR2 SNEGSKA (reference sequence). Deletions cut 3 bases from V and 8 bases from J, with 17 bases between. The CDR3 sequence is CSASSSGGADTIYF. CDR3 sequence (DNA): TGCAGTGCTAGTTCGTCCGGGGGCGCGGACACCATATATTTT.

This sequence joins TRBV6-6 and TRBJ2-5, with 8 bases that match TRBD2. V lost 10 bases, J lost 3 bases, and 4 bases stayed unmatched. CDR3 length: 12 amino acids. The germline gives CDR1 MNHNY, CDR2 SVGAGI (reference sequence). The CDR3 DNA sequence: TGTGCCACCCAACTAGCGGAAGAGACCCAGTACTTC. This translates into CATQLAEETQYF.

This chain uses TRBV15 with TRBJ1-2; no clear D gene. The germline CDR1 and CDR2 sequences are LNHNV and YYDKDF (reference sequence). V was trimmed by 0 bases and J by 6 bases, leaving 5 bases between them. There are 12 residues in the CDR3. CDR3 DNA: TGTGCCACCAGCAGAGATAGGAATGGCTACACCTTC. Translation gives CATSRDRNGYTF.

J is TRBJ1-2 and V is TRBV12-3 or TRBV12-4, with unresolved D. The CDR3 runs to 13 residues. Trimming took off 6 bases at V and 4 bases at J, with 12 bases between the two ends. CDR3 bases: TGTGCCAGCAGACTGGAGGGTATCTATGGCTACACCTTC. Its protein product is CASRLEGIYGYTF.

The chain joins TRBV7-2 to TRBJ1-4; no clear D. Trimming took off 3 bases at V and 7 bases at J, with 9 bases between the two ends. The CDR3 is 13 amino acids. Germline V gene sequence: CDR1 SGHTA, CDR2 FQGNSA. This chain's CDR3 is CASSFWVGEKLFF. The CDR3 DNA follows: TGTGCCAGCAGCTTTTGGGTCGGTGAAAAACTGTTTTTT.

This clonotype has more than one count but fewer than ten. CDR3 nucleotides: TGTGCCAGCCGAAAACGGGGGGCCTATGATACGCAGTATTTT. Amino acids: CASRKRGAYDTQYF. This sequence joins TRBV6-6 and TRBJ2-3; possibly TRBD2 for D (7 bases). The CDR3 spans 14 residues. Germline V gene data show CDR1 as MNHNY and CDR2 as SVGAGI (reference sequence). The V gene lost 8 bases and the J gene lost 6 bases, with 18 bases spanning the gap.

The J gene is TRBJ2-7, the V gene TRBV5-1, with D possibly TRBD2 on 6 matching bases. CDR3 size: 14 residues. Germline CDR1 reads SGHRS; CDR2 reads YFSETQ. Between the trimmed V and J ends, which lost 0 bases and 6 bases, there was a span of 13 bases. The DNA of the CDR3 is TGCGCCAGCAGCTTGGGGCAGGGAGGTGGCGAGCAGTACGTC. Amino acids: CASSLGQGGGEQYV.

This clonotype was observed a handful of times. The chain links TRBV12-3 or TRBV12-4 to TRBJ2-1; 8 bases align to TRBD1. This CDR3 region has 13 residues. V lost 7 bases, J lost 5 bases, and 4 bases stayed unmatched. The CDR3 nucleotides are TGTGCCAGCACGGGACAGGCCAACAATGAGCAGTTCTTC. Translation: CASTGQANNEQFF.

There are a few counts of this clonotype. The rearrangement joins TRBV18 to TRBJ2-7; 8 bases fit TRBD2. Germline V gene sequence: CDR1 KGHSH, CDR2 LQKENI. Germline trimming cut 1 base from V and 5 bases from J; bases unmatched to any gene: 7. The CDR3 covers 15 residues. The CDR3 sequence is CASSPQGLGADEQYF. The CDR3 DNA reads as TGTGCCAGCTCACCACAGGGACTAGGGGCGGACGAGCAGTACTTC.

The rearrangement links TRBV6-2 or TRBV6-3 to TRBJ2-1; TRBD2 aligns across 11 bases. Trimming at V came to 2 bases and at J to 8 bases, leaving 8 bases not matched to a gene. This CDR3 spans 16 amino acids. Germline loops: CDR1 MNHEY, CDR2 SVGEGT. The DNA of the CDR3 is TGTGCCAGCAGTTACCTTAGCGGGGGGGCCAGGGATGAGCAGTTCTTC. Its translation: CASSYLSGGARDEQFF.